The 28 T cell receptor beta chains in this list originate from one sample, sequenced in a study of blood T cell repertoires in COVID-19. Only in-frame clones appear in the TCRdb table, and some are missing; sequencing was by immunoSEQ multiplex PCR. The table has about 270,000 clones, about 87% seen once. The sample comprised PBMCs or T cells enriched from blood (not recorded which). These receptors were taken from a woman aged 45 to 65 who had recovered from COVID-19.

V is TRBV29-1 and J is TRBJ2-5; 9 positions match TRBD2. Germline assignment: CDR1 SQVTM and CDR2 ANQGSEA. The CDR3 totals 15 residues. Unmatched junction bases numbered 8, after V lost 5 bases and J lost 1 base. The CDR3 reads CSVQGLAGSQETQYF. CDR3 nucleotides: TGCAGCGTTCAAGGGCTAGCGGGGTCCCAAGAGACCCAGTACTTC.

J is TRBJ2-3 and V is TRBV24-1; TRBD2 matches 8 bases. The CDR3 runs to 14 residues. Germline CDR1 and CDR2: KGHDR and SFDVKD. The J segment lost 3 bases and the V segment lost 8 bases, leaving 6 bases of the junction unmatched. CDR3 DNA: TGTGCCACCACCGACAGCGGGAGTACAGATACGCAGTATTTT. Encoded protein: CATTDSGSTDTQYF.

The genes are TRBV5-5 and TRBJ2-1, with 8 bases lining up with TRBD1. Trimming removed 4 bases from V and 7 bases from J; junction bases left unmatched: 16. The CDR3 totals 17 residues. Per germline, CDR1 SGHKS and CDR2 YYEKEE (reference sequence). DNA of the CDR3: TGTGCCAGCAGCCCACTACCTACCGGGACAGGACCTAATGAGCAGTTCTTC. This sequence encodes CASSPLPTGTGPNEQFF.

This sequence joins TRBV7-3 and TRBJ1-1, with 8 nucleotides matching TRBD1. The CDR3 contains 15 residues. J gave up 3 bases and V 6 bases, and 9 bases lay outside the gene matches. Germline V gives CDR1 SGHTA, CDR2 FQGTGA. In nucleotides, the CDR3 is TGTGCCAGCAGTTTGGGACAGGTGGGACACACTGAAGCTTTCTTT. As protein: CASSLGQVGHTEAFF.

V usage is TRBV7-2 and J usage is TRBJ2-7; possible D gene TRBD2, 5 bases. V gave up 5 bases and J gave up 6 bases, with 14 bases separating them. Germline values: CDR1 SGHTA, CDR2 FQGNSA. This CDR3 contains 13 residues. CDR3 protein: CASSREFVAEQYF. CDR3 nucleotides: TGTGCCAGCAGCCGGGAATTTGTCGCCGAGCAGTACTTC.

The chain joins TRBV7-3 to TRBJ2-1; tentative D call: TRBD2 (5 bases). CDR1 and CDR2 (germline): SGHTA, FQGTGA. V was trimmed by 5 bases and J by 5 bases, leaving 10 bases between them. The CDR3 is 13 residues long. The chain's CDR3 is CASSRGLNNEQFF. CDR3 sequence (DNA): TGTGCCAGCAGCCGCGGGCTCAACAATGAGCAGTTCTTC.

The chain employs TRBV2 and TRBJ2-7, with 7 bases lining up with TRBD1. Looked up from germline, CDR1 is SNHLY and CDR2 is FYNNEI. The CDR3 has 14 amino acids. The V and J ends lost 4 bases and 5 bases, in that order; junction bases with no gene match: 8. The CDR3, as DNA: TGTGCCAGCAGTGCCGACAGGGTGGGCCACGAGCAGTACTTC. It encodes CASSADRVGHEQYF.

This clone has only a few counts. The genes are TRBV27 and TRBJ2-2; 8 bases map to TRBD2. The V and J ends lost 3 bases and 6 bases, in that order; junction bases with no gene match: 9. The CDR3 runs to 16 residues. CDR1 and CDR2 from the germline V gene are MNHEY and SMNVEV (reference sequence). This chain's CDR3 is CASSFGPAGVSGELFF. The CDR3 region has the DNA TGTGCCAGCAGTTTCGGTCCAGCGGGAGTATCCGGGGAGCTGTTTTTT.

This chain links TRBV30 with TRBJ1-2; 7 positions agree with TRBD1. Germline V gene lookup returns CDR1 GTSNPN and CDR2 SVGIG (reference sequence). Unmatched junction bases numbered 5, after V lost 2 bases and J lost 8 bases. This CDR3 comprises 12 residues. In DNA form, the CDR3 reads TGTGCCTGGAGTACAGGGGTTAGGGGCTACACCTTC. Protein product: CAWSTGVRGYTF.

In this sample, this clone turned up once. V gene TRBV24-1 combines with J gene TRBJ2-3; D gene unclear. CDR3 length equals 12 residues. Trimming pared 4 bases from V and 2 bases from J, leaving 3 bases between. The V gene's germline CDR1 is KGHDR and CDR2 SFDVKD. CDR3: CATSDNTDTQYF. DNA for the CDR3: TGTGCCACCAGTGACAACACAGATACGCAGTATTTT.

The chain joins TRBV12-3 or TRBV12-4 to TRBJ2-5; D ambiguous. The CDR3 loop spans 12 amino acids. V lost 3 bases, J lost 5 bases, and 7 bases lay in between. CDR3 DNA sequence: TGTGCCAGCAGTTTGTCCGGGGAGACCCAGTACTTC. Its protein product is CASSLSGETQYF.

This clone was seen a handful of times. The chain uses TRBV28 and TRBJ1-4, with 9 bases identical to TRBD1. After removal of 2 bases from V and 6 bases from J, the junction contained 7 bases not matched to a gene. Germline V lookup: CDR1 MDHEN, CDR2 SYDVKM. CDR3 length: 16 amino acids. The CDR3 protein is CASSLGGDRVYEKLFF. CDR3 bases: TGTGCCAGCAGTTTAGGTGGGGACAGGGTATATGAAAAACTGTTTTTT.

This clone showed up just once. The rearrangement joins TRBV11-3 to TRBJ2-7; 8 nucleotides agree with TRBD2. Germline V gene sequence: CDR1 SGHNT, CDR2 YENEEA. This CDR3 contains 15 residues. V was clipped by 5 bases and J by 3 bases; unmatched bases: 9. CDR3 region: CASSNPEAGDYEQYF. CDR3 nucleotides: TGTGCCAGCAGCAATCCCGAAGCGGGGGACTACGAGCAGTACTTC. The whole variable domain, remainder taken from reference TRBV11-3 and TRBJ2-7, is EAGVVQSPRYKIIEKKQPVAFWCNPISGHNTLYWYLQNLGQGPELLIRYENEEAVDDSQLPKDRFSAERLKGVDSTLKIQPAELGDSAVYLCASSNPEAGDYEQYFGPGTRLTVT.

The chain joins TRBV11-2 to TRBJ1-5, with 8 bases aligning to TRBD1. The germline V gene has CDR1 SGHAT and CDR2 FQNNGV. Trimming took 6 bases from V and 4 from J; bases not matched to a gene: 5. The CDR3 covers 14 residues. The CDR3 DNA follows: TGTGCCAGCAGAGGACAGGGCGAGAATCAGCCCCAGCATTTT. It specifies CASRGQGENQPQHF.

The chain joins TRBV27 to TRBJ2-6; TRBD1 agrees at 8 bases. The CDR3 is 16 amino acids. The V gene's germline CDR1 is MNHEY and CDR2 SMNVEV (reference sequence). J was trimmed by 1 base and V by 4 bases; bases with no gene match: 3. Here the CDR3 reads CASSSTGVSGANVLTF. CDR3 DNA: TGTGCCAGCAGTTCGACAGGGGTATCTGGGGCCAACGTCCTGACTTTC.

This chain uses TRBV23-1 with TRBJ1-1; D is perhaps TRBD1 (5 bases). TRBV23-1 is treated as an ORF (open reading frame) with a function not yet certain. V lost 3 bases and J lost 1, with 12 bases in between. This CDR3 region has 15 residues. In nucleotides, the CDR3 is TGCGCCAGCAGTCAGAGTGGGGCGAAGAACACTGAAGCTTTCTTT. Protein product: CASSQSGAKNTEAFF.

This clone came up once. The chain carries TRBV6-5 and TRBJ2-5, with TRBD2 identical over 8 bases. J gave up 1 base and V 7 bases, and 5 bases lay outside the gene matches. The V gene's germline CDR1 is MNHEY and CDR2 SVGAGI. This CDR3 is built from 14 residues. CDR3 DNA sequence: TGTGCCAGCATGGCGGGAGGCCCCCAAGAGACCCAGTACTTC. Translation: CASMAGGPQETQYF.

The chain couples TRBV27 to TRBJ2-1, with 11 bases identical to TRBD2. CDR3 length equals 14 residues. Per the germline V gene, CDR1 is MNHEY and CDR2 is SMNVEV (reference sequence). V dropped 1 base and J dropped 10; count of bases not matched to a gene: 3. CDR3 nucleotide sequence: TGTGCCAGCAGTTTATTTCTAGCGGGAGGAGAGCAGTTCTTC. Protein: CASSLFLAGGEQFF.

V usage is TRBV28 and J usage is TRBJ2-4, with TRBD2 matching over 11 bases. The CDR3 consists of 16 residues. V lost 4 bases and J lost 8; bases outside the gene matches: 10. The germline CDR1 and CDR2 sequences are MDHEN and SYDVKM. The CDR3 DNA reads TGTGCCAGCAGTTCCGGCGGGCTAGCGGGAGGAGACATTCAGTACTTC. As protein: CASSSGGLAGGDIQYF.

This clone was observed a single time. This chain connects TRBV28 to TRBJ2-3, with 13 bases matching TRBD2. With V trimmed by 5 bases and J by 1 base, 3 bases remained unmatched. The CDR3 runs 16 residues. Germline values: CDR1 MDHEN, CDR2 SYDVKM. The CDR3 is CASSLGTSGGTDTQYF. The CDR3 DNA reads TGTGCCAGCAGTCTCGGGACTAGCGGGGGCACAGATACGCAGTATTTT.

The chain recombines TRBV24-1 with TRBJ2-3, with 8 bases that match TRBD2. The CDR3 extends over 16 amino acids. V gave up 4 bases and J gave up 0 bases; unmatched junction bases: 5. Germline V lookup: CDR1 KGHDR, CDR2 SFDVKD. This CDR3 is CATSEVAGPSTDTQYF. CDR3 sequence (DNA): TGTGCCACCAGTGAGGTAGCGGGGCCTAGCACAGATACGCAGTATTTT.

The table lists this clone with a count of one. The gene calls are TRBV12-3 or TRBV12-4 and TRBJ1-6, with D unresolved. The CDR3 has 13 amino acids. The V and J ends lost 2 bases and 7 bases respectively, with 6 bases between them. In DNA form, the CDR3 reads TGTGCCAGCAGTTTATGGGAGAATTCACCCCTCCACTTT. This encodes CASSLWENSPLHF.

This clone has a single count. The chain recombines TRBV3-1 (or the pseudogene TRBV3-2) with TRBJ1-3; TRBD1 aligns across 9 bases. From germline, CDR1 is LGHDT and CDR2 YNNKEL (reference sequence). Trimming cost V 4 bases and J 1 base; bases outside gene matches: 5. There are 16 residues in the CDR3. The CDR3 DNA reads TGTGCCAGCAGCCCTTGGACAGGGGCTTCTGGAAACACCATATATTTT. Translated, it gives CASSPWTGASGNTIYF.

V is TRBV3-1 (or the pseudogene TRBV3-2) and J is TRBJ2-3; 10 bases match TRBD1. V trimming: 1 base; J trimming: 9 bases; junction bases outside the gene matches: 10. Germline assignment: CDR1 LGHDT and CDR2 YNNKEL (reference sequence). CDR3 size: 16 residues. CDR3 DNA: TGTGCCAGCAGCCAAGGGGGGACAGGGGCCCCGAGGACGCAGTATTTT. Translated: CASSQGGTGAPRTQYF.

V is TRBV12-5 and J is TRBJ2-1; D is uncertain. Germline V gives CDR1 LGHNT, CDR2 FRNRAP. This CDR3 region has 13 residues. Deletions cut 6 bases from V and 9 bases from J, with 15 bases between. CDR3 loop: CASGLDHIAEQFF. In nucleotides, the CDR3 is TGTGCTAGTGGCCTTGATCATATAGCTGAGCAGTTCTTC.

As DNA, the CDR3 is TGTGCCAGCAGCTTATCGTCCGGGGGAGAAGCTTTCTTT. Translating it yields CASSLSSGGEAFF. This sequence joins TRBV5-5 and TRBJ1-1; a possible D gene is TRBD1 (5 bases). The CDR3 is 13 residues long. Germline loops: CDR1 SGHKS, CDR2 YYEKEE (reference sequence). V lost 2 bases to trimming and J lost 8 bases, with 13 bases between them. The full variable domain, with the rest looked up from reference TRBV5-5 and TRBJ1-1, is DAGVTQSPTHLIKTRGQQVTLRCSPISGHKSVSWYQQVLGQGPQFIFQYYEKEERGRGNFPDRFSARQFPNYSSELNVNALLLGDSALYLCASSLSSGGEAFFGQGTRLTVV.

The genes are TRBV19 and TRBJ2-3; weak D call: TRBD2 (6 bases). CDR3 length equals 14 residues. V lost 1 base and J 6 bases, leaving 11 bases between the germline ends. Per germline, CDR1 LNHDA and CDR2 SQIVND (reference sequence). The CDR3: CASSIGTKADTQYF. In nucleotides, the CDR3 is TGTGCCAGTAGTATAGGGACTAAGGCTGATACGCAGTATTTT.

The chain recombines TRBV7-9 with TRBJ2-5; D unclear. The V end lost 5 bases, the J end lost 0 bases, and 10 bases lay between the germline ends. The CDR3 has 14 residues. Germline V gene data show CDR1 as SEHNR and CDR2 as FQNEAQ (reference sequence). The CDR3 sequence: CASSIRQDQETQYF. CDR3 bases: TGTGCCAGCAGCATCCGTCAGGACCAAGAGACCCAGTACTTC.